The 17 T cell receptor beta chains in this list originate from one sample, sequenced in a study of blood T cell repertoires in COVID-19. Using immunoSEQ multiplex PCR, the repertoire was profiled, and TCRdb retains in-frame clones only, with some absent. The top ten hold 8.4% of the sample, which has fewer than 200,000 clones, over 80% seen once. The sample consisted of peripheral blood. The source is a woman between 65 and 79 years old with acute or convalescent COVID-19.

The rearrangement joins TRBV5-1 to TRBJ1-1; 7 nucleotides align to TRBD1. V lost 4 bases to trimming and J lost 2 bases; unmatched junction nucleotides: 5. The CDR3 is 14 amino acids. Per the germline V gene, CDR1 is SGHRS and CDR2 is YFSETQ. The CDR3 nucleotides are TGCGCCAGCAGCAACACAGGGGATAACACTGAAGCTTTCTTT. Protein sequence: CASSNTGDNTEAFF.

This clone was detected only a few times. The CDR3 spells CASSQEPTGTGNEKLFF. CDR3 bases: TGCGCCAGCAGCCAAGAACCTACCGGGACAGGGAATGAAAAACTGTTTTTT. The genes are TRBV4-1 and TRBJ1-4; 9 bases are a match to TRBD1. V dropped 0 bases and J dropped 5; count of bases not matched to a gene: 7. The CDR3 has 17 amino acids. Germline lookup yields CDR1 MGHRA and CDR2 YSYEKL.

The chain links TRBV5-1 to TRBJ2-2, with 15 bases identical to TRBD2. The junction had 20 bases not matched to a gene; V was cut back by 4 bases and J by 7 bases. The CDR3 has 21 residues. Per germline, CDR1 SGHRS and CDR2 YFSETQ. The CDR3 spells CASSALPGLAGGDGHGGELFF. The CDR3 coding sequence is TGCGCCAGCAGCGCCCTCCCGGGACTAGCGGGGGGCGACGGGCATGGCGGGGAGCTGTTTTTT.

The gene calls are TRBV11-3 and TRBJ2-1; 10 nucleotides agree with TRBD2. V gave up 5 bases and J gave up 8 bases; unmatched junction bases: 9. The CDR3 loop spans 15 amino acids. Germline CDR1 and CDR2: SGHNT and YENEEA. The CDR3 sequence: CASSTASGSIHEQFF. The CDR3 bases are TGTGCCAGCAGCACAGCTAGCGGGAGTATCCATGAGCAGTTCTTC.

This chain joins TRBV7-9 and TRBJ2-1, with 8 bases matching TRBD1. The junction had 8 bases not matched to a gene; V was cut back by 2 bases and J by 8 bases. CDR3 length: 15 amino acids. Germline CDR1 and CDR2: SEHNR and FQNEAQ (reference sequence). Here the CDR3 reads CASSLLRTGLDEQFF. The CDR3, as DNA: TGTGCCAGCAGCTTATTACGGACAGGGCTTGATGAGCAGTTCTTC.

This clone was seen repeatedly, ten times or more. The chain carries TRBV7-2 and TRBJ1-1; 7 bases match TRBD1. Germline CDR1 SGHTA, CDR2 FQGNSA. The CDR3 contains 15 residues. Trimming at V came to 5 bases and at J to 0 bases, leaving 6 bases not matched to a gene. DNA for the CDR3: TGTGCCAGCAGCCTGACAGGGAGAATGAACACTGAAGCTTTCTTT. Translated, it gives CASSLTGRMNTEAFF.

A single count supports this clone. V is TRBV11-2 and J is TRBJ2-1, with 7 nucleotides matching TRBD1. The germline V gene encodes CDR1 SGHAT and CDR2 FQNNGV. The CDR3 runs to 14 residues. J was trimmed by 9 bases and V by 2 bases; bases with no gene match: 7. The CDR3 bases are TGTGCCAGCAGCTTAAGCGACAGGGCGGGTGAGCAGTTCTTC. Translation gives CASSLSDRAGEQFF.

This chain connects TRBV4-1 to TRBJ2-7; TRBD1 matches at 9 bases. J was trimmed by 5 bases and V by 4 bases; bases with no gene match: 15. Germline loops: CDR1 MGHRA, CDR2 YSYEKL. The CDR3 is 17 residues long. CDR3 sequence: CASSPFGIRDRANEQYF. CDR3 nucleotide sequence: TGCGCCAGCAGCCCCTTTGGGATCCGGGACAGGGCCAACGAGCAGTACTTC.

V gene TRBV27 combines with J gene TRBJ2-3; D is undetermined. Trimming shortened V by 5 bases and J by 2 bases, and 8 bases separated the two germline ends. The CDR3 extends over 13 amino acids. Germline loops: CDR1 MNHEY, CDR2 SMNVEV (reference sequence). CDR3 DNA: TGTGCCAGCAGTCCCCCCAACACAGATACGCAGTATTTT. This codes for CASSPPNTDTQYF.

With respect to this clone: Other DNA sequences from this sample encode an identical CDR3 as well. V and J are TRBV27 and TRBJ1-1, with a possible D match to TRBD1 (5 bases). The germline V gene has CDR1 MNHEY and CDR2 SMNVEV (reference sequence). The CDR3 spans 14 residues. V was trimmed by 2 bases and J by 1 base, leaving 8 bases between them. CDR3 protein: CASSLGGGNTEAFF. The CDR3 bases are TGTGCCAGCAGTTTAGGGGGGGGGAACACTGAAGCTTTCTTT.

The CDR3 nucleotides are TGTGCCAGCAGTGAAGATAGTAACACCGGGGAGCTGTTTTTT. Translated: CASSEDSNTGELFF. The V and J genes are TRBV6-1 and TRBJ2-2; no clear D. The CDR3 has 14 residues. Germline lookup yields CDR1 MNHNS and CDR2 SASEGT. V lost 1 base and J 2 bases, leaving 5 bases between the germline ends.

The gene calls are TRBV7-3 and TRBJ2-5, with 7 bases lining up with TRBD1. The CDR3 has 15 amino acids. Trimming cost V 8 bases and J 1 base; bases outside gene matches: 10. Looked up from germline, CDR1 is SGHTA and CDR2 is FQGTGA. The CDR3 bases are TGTGCCAGCTCAGGGGGACCAGGTTTCCAAGAGACCCAGTACTTC. Translation: CASSGGPGFQETQYF.

The chain has TRBV6-5 and TRBJ1-6, with D possibly TRBD1 on 5 matching bases. The CDR3 spans 14 residues. Trimming removed 4 bases at V and 8 bases at J, with 12 bases between. The germline gives CDR1 MNHEY, CDR2 SVGAGI. The CDR3 spells CASSSGLPDSPLHF. The DNA for the CDR3 is TGTGCCAGCAGTTCGGGACTGCCAGATTCACCCCTCCACTTT.

The chain combines TRBV19 with TRBJ2-6, with D possibly matching TRBD2 (6 bases). Germline CDR1 is LNHDA and CDR2 is SQIVND (reference sequence). V was clipped by 8 bases and J by 0 bases, with 20 bases between them. The CDR3 is 18 residues long. Here the CDR3 DNA reads TGTGCCAGTCATTTGACATGGGCGGGGAACTCTGGGGCCAACGTCCTGACTTTC. Its protein product is CASHLTWAGNSGANVLTF. Complete variable domain (other parts from reference TRBV19 and TRBJ2-6): DGGITQSPKYLFRKEGQNVTLSCEQNLNHDAMYWYRQDPGQGLRLIYYSQIVNDFQKGDIAEGYSVSREKKESFPLTVTSAQKNPTAFYLCASHLTWAGNSGANVLTFGAGSRLTVL.

The V call is TRBV12-5, the J call TRBJ2-5; D possibly corresponds to TRBD1 (6 bases). CDR3 length: 15 amino acids. The germline V gene encodes CDR1 LGHNT and CDR2 FRNRAP. V lost 5 bases, J lost 2 bases, and 15 bases lay in between. In DNA form, the CDR3 reads TGTGCTAGTGGTCCCACCGGGACATTACAAGAGACCCAGTACTTC. This translates into CASGPTGTLQETQYF.

The genes are TRBV23-1 and TRBJ1-3; 7 nucleotides align to TRBD1. TRBV23-1 is assigned to the ORF class and has an uncertain function. This CDR3 spans 18 amino acids. The V and J ends lost 0 bases and 0 bases, in that order; junction bases with no gene match: 8. The CDR3 reads CASSQSEGQSISGNTIYF. The CDR3 DNA is TGCGCCAGCAGTCAATCGGAGGGACAGTCCATCTCTGGAAACACCATATATTTT.

V and J are TRBV5-1 and TRBJ1-2, with D maybe TRBD1 (5 bases). CDR3 length: 13 amino acids. Trimming left V 3 bases short and J 5 bases short, with 11 bases between. From germline, CDR1 is SGHRS and CDR2 YFSETQ. CDR3 sequence reads: CASSSDTRYGYTF. The CDR3 DNA reads as TGCGCCAGCAGCTCGGACACTCGGTATGGCTACACCTTC.